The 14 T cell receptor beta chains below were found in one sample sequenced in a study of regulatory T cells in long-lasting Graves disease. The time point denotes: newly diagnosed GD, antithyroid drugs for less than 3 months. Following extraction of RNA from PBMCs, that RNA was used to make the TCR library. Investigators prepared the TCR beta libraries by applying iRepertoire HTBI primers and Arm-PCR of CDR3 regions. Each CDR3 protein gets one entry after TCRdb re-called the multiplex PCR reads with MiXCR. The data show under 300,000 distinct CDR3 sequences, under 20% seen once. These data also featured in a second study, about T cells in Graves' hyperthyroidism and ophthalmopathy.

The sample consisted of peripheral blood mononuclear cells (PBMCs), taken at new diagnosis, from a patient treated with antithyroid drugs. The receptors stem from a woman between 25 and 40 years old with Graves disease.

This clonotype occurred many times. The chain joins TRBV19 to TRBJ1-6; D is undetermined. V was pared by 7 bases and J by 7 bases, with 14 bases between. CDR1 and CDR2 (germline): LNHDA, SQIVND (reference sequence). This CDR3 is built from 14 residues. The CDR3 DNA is TGTGCCAGTAATTTGGACGGAGGCAATTCACCCCTCCACTTT. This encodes CASNLDGGNSPLHF.

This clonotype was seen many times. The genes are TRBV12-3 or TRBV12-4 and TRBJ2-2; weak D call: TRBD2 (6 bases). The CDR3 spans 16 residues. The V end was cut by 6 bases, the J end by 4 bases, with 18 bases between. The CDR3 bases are TGTGCCAGCAGCCCTTCTACCGGGGGATCCACCGGGGAGCTGTTTTTT. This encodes CASSPSTGGSTGELFF.

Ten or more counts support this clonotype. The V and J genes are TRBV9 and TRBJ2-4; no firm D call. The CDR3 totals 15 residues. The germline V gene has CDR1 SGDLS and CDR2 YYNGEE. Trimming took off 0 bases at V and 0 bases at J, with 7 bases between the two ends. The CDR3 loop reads CASSVGGLAKNIQYF. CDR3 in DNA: TGTGCCAGCAGCGTAGGTGGGCTAGCCAAAAACATTCAGTACTTC.

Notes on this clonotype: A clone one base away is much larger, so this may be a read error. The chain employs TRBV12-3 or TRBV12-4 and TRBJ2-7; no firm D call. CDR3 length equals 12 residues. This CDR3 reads CTSSRTFYEQYF. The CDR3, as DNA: TGTACCAGCAGTCGGACCTTCTACGAGCAGTACTTC.

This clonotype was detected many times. The CDR3 loop reads CASSSSGGTGNTIYF. The CDR3 region has the DNA TGCGCCAGCAGCTCGTCGGGGGGAACTGGAAACACCATATATTTT. V is TRBV5-1 and J is TRBJ1-3, with TRBD1 as a possible D gene (5 bases). CDR3 length: 15 residues. CDR1 is SGHRS, CDR2 YFSETQ, per germline. The V end lost 3 bases, the J end lost 2 bases, and 12 bases lay between the germline ends.

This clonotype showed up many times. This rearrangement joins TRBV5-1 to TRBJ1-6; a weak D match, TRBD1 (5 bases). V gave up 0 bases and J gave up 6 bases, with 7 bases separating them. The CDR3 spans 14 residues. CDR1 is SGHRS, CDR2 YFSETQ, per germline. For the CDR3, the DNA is TGCGCCAGCAGCTTGGCACAGGTTAATTCACCCCTCCACTTT. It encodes CASSLAQVNSPLHF.

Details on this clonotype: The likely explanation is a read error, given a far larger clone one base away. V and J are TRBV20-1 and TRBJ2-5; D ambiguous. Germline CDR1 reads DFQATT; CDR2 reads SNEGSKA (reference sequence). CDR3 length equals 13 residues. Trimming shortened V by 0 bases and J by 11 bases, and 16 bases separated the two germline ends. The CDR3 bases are TGCAGTGCTAGAGATCCCTCGCACAATGAGCAGTACTTC. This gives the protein CSARDPSHNEQYF.

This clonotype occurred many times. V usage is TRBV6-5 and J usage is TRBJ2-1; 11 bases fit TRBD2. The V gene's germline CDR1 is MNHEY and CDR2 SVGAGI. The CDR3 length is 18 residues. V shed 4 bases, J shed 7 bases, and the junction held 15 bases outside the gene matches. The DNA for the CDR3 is TGTGCCAGCAGTTTCCTGAAAACGACTAGCGGGGATGGGAATGAGCAGTTCTTC. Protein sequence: CASSFLKTTSGDGNEQFF.

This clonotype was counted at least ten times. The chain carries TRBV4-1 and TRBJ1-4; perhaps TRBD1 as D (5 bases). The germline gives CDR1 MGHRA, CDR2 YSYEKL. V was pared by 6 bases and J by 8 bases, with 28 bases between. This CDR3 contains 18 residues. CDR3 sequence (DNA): TGCGCCAGCAGAATGCTTCGGGGCCCCCGACCGGTGAACGAAAAACTGTTTTTT. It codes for CASRMLRGPRPVNEKLFF.

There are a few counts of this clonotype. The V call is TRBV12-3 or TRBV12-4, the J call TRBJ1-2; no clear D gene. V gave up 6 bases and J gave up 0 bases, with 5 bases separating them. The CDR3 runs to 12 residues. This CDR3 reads CASRETNYGYTF. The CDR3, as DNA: TGTGCCAGCAGGGAGACTAACTATGGCTACACCTTC.

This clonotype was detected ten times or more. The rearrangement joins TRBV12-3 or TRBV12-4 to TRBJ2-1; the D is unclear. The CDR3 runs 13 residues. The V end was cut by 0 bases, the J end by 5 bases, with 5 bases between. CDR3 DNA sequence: TGTGCCAGCAGTTTAGCCCTTAACAATGAGCAGTTCTTC. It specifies CASSLALNNEQFF.

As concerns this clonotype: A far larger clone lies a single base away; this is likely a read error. CDR3: CASRSGGAAYEQYF. The CDR3 nucleotides read TGTGCCAGCAGGTCGGGGGGGGCCGCCTACGAGCAGTACTTC. J is TRBJ2-7 and V is TRBV7-9, with 8 positions matching TRBD2. CDR1 is SEHNR and CDR2 is FQNEAQ in the germline V gene (reference sequence). Trimming at V came to 6 bases and at J to 2 bases, leaving 6 bases not matched to a gene. The CDR3 loop spans 14 amino acids. Full variable domain (outside the CDR3, taken from reference TRBV7-9 and TRBJ2-7): DTGVSQNPRHKITKRGQNVTFRCDPISEHNRLYWYRQTLGQGPEFLTYFQNEAQLEKSRLLSDRFSAERPKGSFSTLEIQRTEQGDSAMYLCASRSGGAAYEQYFGPGTRLTVT.

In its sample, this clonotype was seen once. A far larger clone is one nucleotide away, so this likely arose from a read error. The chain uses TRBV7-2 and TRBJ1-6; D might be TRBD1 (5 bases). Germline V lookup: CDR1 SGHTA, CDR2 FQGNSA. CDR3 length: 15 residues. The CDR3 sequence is CANSPQRGGNSPLHF. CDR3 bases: TGTGCCAACAGCCCTCAGAGGGGCGGGAATTCACCCCTCCACTTT.

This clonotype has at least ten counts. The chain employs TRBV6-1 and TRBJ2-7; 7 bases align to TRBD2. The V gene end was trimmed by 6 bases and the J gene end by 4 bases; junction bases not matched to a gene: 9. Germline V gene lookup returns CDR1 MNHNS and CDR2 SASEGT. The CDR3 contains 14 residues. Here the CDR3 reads CASSREERGYEQYF. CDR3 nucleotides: TGTGCCAGCAGCCGGGAAGAGCGGGGATACGAGCAGTACTTC.